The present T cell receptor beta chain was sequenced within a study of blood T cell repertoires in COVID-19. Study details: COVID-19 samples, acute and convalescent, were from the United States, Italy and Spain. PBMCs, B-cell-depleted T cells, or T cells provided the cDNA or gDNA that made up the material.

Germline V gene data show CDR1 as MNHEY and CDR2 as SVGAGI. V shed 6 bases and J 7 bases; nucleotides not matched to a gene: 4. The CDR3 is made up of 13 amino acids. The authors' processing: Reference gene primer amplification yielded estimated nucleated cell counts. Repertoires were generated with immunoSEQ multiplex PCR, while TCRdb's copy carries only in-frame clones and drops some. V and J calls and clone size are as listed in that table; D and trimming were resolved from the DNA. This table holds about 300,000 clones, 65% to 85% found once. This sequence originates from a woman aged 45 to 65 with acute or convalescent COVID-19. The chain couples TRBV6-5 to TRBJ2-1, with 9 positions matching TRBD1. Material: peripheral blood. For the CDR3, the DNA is TGTGCCAGCAGCCGGACAGGGGAGAATGAGCAGTTCTTC. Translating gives CASSRTGENEQFF.